This T cell receptor (beta chain) was documented in a study of cytomegalovirus exposure and HLA in healthy donors. 60 Vbeta and 13 Jbeta primers were used in PCR. Sequenced by immunoSEQ multiplex PCR; TCRdb stores in-frame clones only, minus some. The table includes about 160,000 clones, more than 65% detected once. CDR1 is MNHEY and CDR2 is SVGAGI in the germline V gene. J gave up 8 bases and V 2 bases, and 8 bases lay outside the gene matches. CDR3 length: 15 residues. This clone has more than one count but fewer than ten. Sequences were obtained from PBMCs. The chain recombines TRBV6-5 with TRBJ1-4; 7 nucleotides agree with TRBD1. The receptor was isolated from a man aged 50 to 60 in good health and CMV-seropositive. This CDR3 reads CASSYKPTGVEKLFF. In nucleotides, the CDR3 is TGTGCCAGCAGTTACAAACCTACAGGGGTAGAAAAACTGTTTTTT.